Below, 2 T cell receptor beta chains from the same sample are listed, as sequenced in a study of blood T cell repertoires in COVID-19. Some clones are missing from TCRdb's copy, which holds only in-frame ones; the method was immunoSEQ multiplex PCR. The table includes about 130,000 clones, 70% to 90% detected once. The material sequenced was PBMCs or T cells enriched from blood (not recorded which). All receptors come from a woman aged 45-59 years who had recovered from COVID-19.

V usage is TRBV11-3 and J usage is TRBJ1-4, with TRBD1 matching 11 bases. Germline CDR1 is SGHNT and CDR2 is YENEEA. Germline trimming cut 5 bases from V and 8 bases from J; bases unmatched to any gene: 10. The length of the CDR3 is 16 residues. CDR3 coding DNA: TGTGCCAGCAGCGTAGGACAGGGGGCAGGGACGGAAAAACTGTTTTTT. Translation gives CASSVGQGAGTEKLFF.

The chain combines TRBV5-1 with TRBJ1-2, with 12 bases lining up with TRBD1. Per the germline V gene, CDR1 is SGHRS and CDR2 is YFSETQ. With 0 bases clipped from V and 6 bases from J, the junction kept 6 bases outside the gene matches. This CDR3 has 16 residues. As DNA, the CDR3 is TGCGCCAGCAGCTTGGACCCCGGGACAGGGGGCAATGGCTACACCTTC. Amino acids: CASSLDPGTGGNGYTF.